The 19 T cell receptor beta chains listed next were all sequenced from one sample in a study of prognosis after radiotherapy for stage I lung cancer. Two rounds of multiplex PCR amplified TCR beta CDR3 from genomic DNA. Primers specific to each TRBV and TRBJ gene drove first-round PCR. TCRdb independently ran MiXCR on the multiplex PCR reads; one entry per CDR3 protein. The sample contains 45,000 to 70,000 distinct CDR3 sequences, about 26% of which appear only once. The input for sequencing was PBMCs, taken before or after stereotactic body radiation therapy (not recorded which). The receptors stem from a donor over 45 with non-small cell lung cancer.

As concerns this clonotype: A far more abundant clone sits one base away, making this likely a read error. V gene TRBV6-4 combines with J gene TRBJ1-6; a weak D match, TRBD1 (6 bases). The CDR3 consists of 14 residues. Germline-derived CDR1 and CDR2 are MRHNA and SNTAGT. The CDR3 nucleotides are TGTGCCAGCAGATGGGGCAGGGGTTTTTCACCCCTCAACTTT. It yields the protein CASRWGRGFSPLNF.

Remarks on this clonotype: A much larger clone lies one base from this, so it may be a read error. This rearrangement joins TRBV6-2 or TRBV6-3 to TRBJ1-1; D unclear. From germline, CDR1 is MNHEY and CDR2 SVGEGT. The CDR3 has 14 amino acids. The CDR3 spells CASSERGLDTGAFF. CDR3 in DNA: TGTGCCAGCAGTGAACGAGGGCTTGACACTGGAGCTTTCTTT.

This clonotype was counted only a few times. CDR3 bases: TGTGCCAGCTCACCACCGGGACAGGGAACAAACACCATATATTTT. It specifies CASSPPGQGTNTIYF. The chain is built from TRBV18 and TRBJ1-3, with TRBD1 identical over 9 bases. The V gene end was trimmed by 0 bases and the J gene end by 6 bases; junction bases not matched to a gene: 3. Germline CDR1 and CDR2: KGHSH and LQKENI. This CDR3 is 15 amino acids long.

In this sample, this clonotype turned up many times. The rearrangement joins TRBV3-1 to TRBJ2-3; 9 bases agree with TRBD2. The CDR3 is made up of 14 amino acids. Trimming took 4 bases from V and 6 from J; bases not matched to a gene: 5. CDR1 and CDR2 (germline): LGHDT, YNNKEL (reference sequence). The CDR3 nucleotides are TGTGCCAGCAGCCCCCGACTAGCGGCGGATACGCAGTATTTT. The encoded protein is CASSPRLAADTQYF.

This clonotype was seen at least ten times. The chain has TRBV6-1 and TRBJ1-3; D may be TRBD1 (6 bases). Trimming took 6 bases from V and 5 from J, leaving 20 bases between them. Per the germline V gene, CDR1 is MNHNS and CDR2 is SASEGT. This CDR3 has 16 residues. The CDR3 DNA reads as TGTGCCAGCAGGGCAAACAGGGAACTGGTTAGAAACACCATATATTTT. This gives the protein CASRANRELVRNTIYF.

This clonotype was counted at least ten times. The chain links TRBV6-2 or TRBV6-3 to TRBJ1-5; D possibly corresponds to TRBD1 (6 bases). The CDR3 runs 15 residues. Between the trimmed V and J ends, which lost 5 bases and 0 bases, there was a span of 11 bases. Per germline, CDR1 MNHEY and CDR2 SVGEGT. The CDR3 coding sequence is TGTGCCAGCAGTCCAGGGGTGAGTAGCAATCAGCCCCAGCATTTT. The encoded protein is CASSPGVSSNQPQHF.

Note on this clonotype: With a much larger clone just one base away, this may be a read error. CDR3 sequence reads: CASSPSTGGYTESFF. Written as DNA, the CDR3 is TGTGCCAGCAGTCCAAGCACAGGGGGCTACACTGAATCTTTCTTT. The V and J genes are TRBV28 and TRBJ1-1, with 9 bases that match TRBD1. Per germline, CDR1 MDHEN and CDR2 SYDVKM. The CDR3 has 15 amino acids.

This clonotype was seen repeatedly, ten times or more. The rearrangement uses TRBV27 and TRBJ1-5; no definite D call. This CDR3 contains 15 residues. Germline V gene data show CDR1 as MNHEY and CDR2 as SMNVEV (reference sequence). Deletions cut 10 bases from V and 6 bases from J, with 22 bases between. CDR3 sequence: CATYRPGGRVQPQHF. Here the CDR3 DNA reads TGTGCCACCTACCGCCCGGGCGGCCGGGTTCAGCCCCAGCATTTT.

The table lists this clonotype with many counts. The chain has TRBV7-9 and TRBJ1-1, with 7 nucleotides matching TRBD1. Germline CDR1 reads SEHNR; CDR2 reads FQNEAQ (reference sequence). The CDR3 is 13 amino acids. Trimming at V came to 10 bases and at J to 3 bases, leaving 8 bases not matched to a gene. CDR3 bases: TGTGCCACCAGGGGACAGCAACACACTGAAGCTTTCTTT. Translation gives CATRGQQHTEAFF. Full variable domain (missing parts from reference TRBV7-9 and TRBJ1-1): DTGVSQNPRHKITKRGQNVTFRCDPISEHNRLYWYRQTLGQGPEFLTYFQNEAQLEKSRLLSDRFSAERPKGSFSTLEIQRTEQGDSAMYLCATRGQQHTEAFFGQGTRLTVV.

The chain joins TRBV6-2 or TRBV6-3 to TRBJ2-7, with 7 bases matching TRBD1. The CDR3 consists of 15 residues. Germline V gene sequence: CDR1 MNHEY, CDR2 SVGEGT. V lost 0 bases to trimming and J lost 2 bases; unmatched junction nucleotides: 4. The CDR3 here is CASSYSCRGTYEQYF. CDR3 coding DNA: TGTGCCAGCAGTTACTCTTGCAGGGGGACCTACGAGCAGTACTTC.

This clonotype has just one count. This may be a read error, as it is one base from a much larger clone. This CDR3 is CSANAETGNQPQHF. The CDR3 bases are TGCAGTGCCAACGCCGAGACAGGGAATCAGCCCCAGCATTTT. This chain links TRBV20-1 with TRBJ1-5; 7 positions agree with TRBD1. Germline values: CDR1 DFQATT, CDR2 SNEGSKA (reference sequence). This CDR3 region has 14 residues. The ends lost 6 bases at V and 4 bases at J; junction bases unmatched: 9.

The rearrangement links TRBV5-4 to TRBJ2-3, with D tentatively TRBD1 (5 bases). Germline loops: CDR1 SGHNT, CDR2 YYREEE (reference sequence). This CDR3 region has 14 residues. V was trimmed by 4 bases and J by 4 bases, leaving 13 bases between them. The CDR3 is CASSARNRSDTQYF. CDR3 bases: TGTGCCAGCAGCGCCCGGAACAGGTCAGATACGCAGTATTTT.

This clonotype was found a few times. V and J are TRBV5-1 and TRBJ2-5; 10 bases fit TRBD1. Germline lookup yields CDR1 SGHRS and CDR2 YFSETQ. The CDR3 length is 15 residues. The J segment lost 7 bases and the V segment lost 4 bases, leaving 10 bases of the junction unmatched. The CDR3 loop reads CASSGGQGRGGTQYF. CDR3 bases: TGCGCCAGCAGCGGGGGACAGGGGAGGGGAGGGACCCAGTACTTC.

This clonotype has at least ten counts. Here the CDR3 reads CASSLAAGRGTEAFF. The CDR3 nucleotides read TGCGCCAGCAGCTTGGCAGCAGGCCGAGGGACTGAAGCTTTCTTT. The V gene is TRBV5-1, the J gene TRBJ1-1; no clear D. This CDR3 has 15 amino acids. Germline loops: CDR1 SGHRS, CDR2 YFSETQ. V lost 0 bases to trimming and J lost 5 bases, with 14 bases between them.

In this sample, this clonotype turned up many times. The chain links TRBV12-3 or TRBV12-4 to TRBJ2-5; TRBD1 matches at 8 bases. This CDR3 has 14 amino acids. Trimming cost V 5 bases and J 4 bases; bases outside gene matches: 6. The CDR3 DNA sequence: TGTGCCAGCAGTCCACAGGGGGGTCGAGAGACCCAGTACTTC. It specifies CASSPQGGRETQYF.

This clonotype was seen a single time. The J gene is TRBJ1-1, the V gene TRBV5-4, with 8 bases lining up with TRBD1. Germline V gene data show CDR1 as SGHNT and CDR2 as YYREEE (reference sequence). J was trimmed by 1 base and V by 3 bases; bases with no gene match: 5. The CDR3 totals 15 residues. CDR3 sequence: CASSSRTGRNTEAFF. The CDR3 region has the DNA TGTGCCAGCAGCTCTCGGACAGGGAGGAACACTGAAGCTTTCTTT.

Here the CDR3 reads CASSLGAGGPRQETQYF. CDR3 coding DNA: TGTGCCAGCAGTTTGGGGGCAGGGGGGCCTCGTCAAGAGACCCAGTACTTC. This chain connects TRBV12-3 or TRBV12-4 to TRBJ2-5, with D possibly matching TRBD1 (7 bases). The germline V and J ends were trimmed by 3 bases and 2 bases, with 19 bases remaining between them. The CDR3 spans 17 residues.

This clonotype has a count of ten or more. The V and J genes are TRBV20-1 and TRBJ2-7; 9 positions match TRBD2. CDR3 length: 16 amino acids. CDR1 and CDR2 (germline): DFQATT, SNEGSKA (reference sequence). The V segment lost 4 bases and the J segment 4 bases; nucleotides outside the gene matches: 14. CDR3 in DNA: TGCAGTGCTACAACATCTCGGCGGGGGGGCGTGTACGAGCAGTACTTC. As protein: CSATTSRRGGVYEQYF.

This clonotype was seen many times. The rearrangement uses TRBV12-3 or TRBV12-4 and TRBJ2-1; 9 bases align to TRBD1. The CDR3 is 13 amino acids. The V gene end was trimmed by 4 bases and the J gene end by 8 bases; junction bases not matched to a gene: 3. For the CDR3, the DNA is TGTGCCAGCAGTTGGGGACAGGGTGATGAGCAGTTCTTC. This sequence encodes CASSWGQGDEQFF.